Below, 12 T cell receptor beta chains from the same sample are listed, as sequenced in a study of tumor-infiltrating lymphocytes in primary liver carcinoma. With a constant-region primer, TCR beta cDNA was made from approximately 520 ng of total RNA. Slightly modified ARM-PCR served as the procedure for the TCR beta libraries. These libraries came from three rounds of nested multiplex PCR. The first two PCR rounds used TRBV1-TRBV30 forward primers with a C-beta reverse primer, around 10 cycles each. Via MiXCR, TCRdb re-called the multiplex PCR reads, giving one row per CDR3 protein. Of about 200,000 distinct CDR3 sequences listed, around three fifths are singletons. Alongside blood RNA obtained from unsorted whole blood, germline DNA was also extracted. Sequencing used peripheral blood. The source of these receptors is a woman aged 55-69 years with primary liver carcinoma and hepatitis B virus infection.

Turning to this clonotype: This may be a read error: a much more frequent sequence differs by one nucleotide. This rearrangement joins TRBV6-1 to TRBJ1-6; D is unresolved. Deletions cut 6 bases from V and 8 bases from J, with 17 bases between. CDR1 MNHNS and CDR2 SASEGT come from the germline V gene. The CDR3 spans 15 residues. DNA of the CDR3: TGTGCCAGCAGAGCCGTAGGACCGATGTATTCACCCCTCCACTTT. This codes for CASRAVGPMYSPLHF.

As for this clonotype: A junction end diverges from the germline sequence, so it may reflect a read error. The rearrangement links TRBV6-2 or TRBV6-3 to TRBJ2-5, with 7 bases lining up with TRBD2. Germline assignment: CDR1 MNHEY and CDR2 SVGEGT. CDR3 length: 14 amino acids. This CDR3 reads CASSSGRGRETHYF. The CDR3 bases are TGTGCCAGCTCCAGTGGGAGAGGGAGGGAGACCCATTACTTC.

Comments on this clonotype: A much larger clone lies a single base off, so this may be a read error. The chain joins TRBV4-2 to TRBJ2-3, with TRBD2 matching over 8 bases. CDR1 LGHNA and CDR2 YNFKEQ come from the germline V gene. The CDR3 spans 16 residues. With V trimmed by 11 bases and J by 2 bases, 15 bases remained unmatched. The CDR3 spells CAGYPGTSGYTDTQYF. CDR3 bases: TGTGCCGGCTACCCCGGGACTAGTGGGTACACAGATACGCAGTATTTT.

As to this clonotype: Mismatch with germline at one junction end may stem from a read error. The gene calls are TRBV6-2 or TRBV6-3 and TRBJ2-1, with D perhaps matching TRBD1 (5 bases). The CDR3 runs 15 residues. CDR1 MNHEY and CDR2 SVGEGT come from the germline V gene. The CDR3 DNA sequence: TGTACCAGCAGTTCTCAGGGCAGCTCCCACAATGAGCAGTTCTTC. Amino acid sequence: CTSSSQGSSHNEQFF.

This clonotype has at least ten counts. The chain couples TRBV5-5 to TRBJ1-1, with D possibly TRBD1 on 5 matching bases. This CDR3 is 12 amino acids long. Trimming pared 0 bases from V and 8 bases from J, leaving 8 bases between. Germline V gene lookup returns CDR1 SGHKS and CDR2 YYEKEE (reference sequence). The CDR3 is CASSLEGPEAFF. In nucleotides, the CDR3 is TGTGCCAGCAGCTTGGAGGGACCCGAAGCTTTCTTT.

This sequence joins TRBV18 and TRBJ2-7; D may match TRBD1 or TRBD2 (6 bases each). V was clipped by 3 bases and J by 4 bases, with 10 bases between them. The CDR3 runs to 13 residues. Germline CDR1 is KGHSH and CDR2 is LQKENI. The CDR3 DNA sequence: TGTGCCAGCTCACCCAGAGGGGGGTACGAGCAGTACTTC. This codes for CASSPRGGYEQYF.

In regard to this clonotype: A much larger clone differs by one base, so this may be a read error. The genes are TRBV29-1 and TRBJ2-3; no clear D. V gave up 3 bases and J gave up 2 bases, with 6 bases separating them. CDR1 is SQVTM, CDR2 ANQGSEA, per germline. CDR3 length: 12 amino acids. The CDR3: CSVDRDTDTQYF. CDR3 nucleotides: TGCAGCGTTGACAGAGACACAGATACGCAGTATTTT.

A word on this clonotype: The conserved phenylalanine or tryptophan normally closing the CDR3 is absent here, so this likely arose from a read error. The chain uses TRBV29-1 and TRBJ2-1, with D hard to call. The CDR3 has 10 amino acids. V was trimmed by 6 bases and J by 9 bases, leaving 9 bases between them. Germline lookup yields CDR1 SQVTM and CDR2 ANQGSEA. Here the CDR3 reads CSVGNSEQFL. The CDR3 DNA is TGCAGCGTGGGGAACTCTGAGCAGTTCCTC.

A note on this clonotype: The germline gene is not matched at one end of the junction; a read error may be the cause. V gene TRBV29-1 combines with J gene TRBJ2-2; weak D call: TRBD1 (5 bases). Looked up from germline, CDR1 is SQVTM and CDR2 is ANQGSEA. The CDR3 covers 13 residues. In DNA, the CDR3 is TGCAGCGTGACAGCTATTAACATCGGGGAGCTGTTTTTT. Its protein is CSVTAINIGELFF.

Note on this clonotype: A read error may produce the germline difference seen at one junction end. V usage is TRBV4-1 and J usage is TRBJ2-1, with 8 positions matching TRBD1. The CDR3 has 22 amino acids. Looked up from germline, CDR1 is MGHRA and CDR2 is YSYEKL. The CDR3 reads CASSLKGTGQGVWRGLINEQLF. In DNA, the CDR3 is TGCGCCAGCAGCCTAAAGGGGACTGGACAGGGCGTTTGGCGTGGACTTATCAATGAGCAGTTATTC.

The gene calls are TRBV28 and TRBJ1-5; 10 bases are shared with TRBD1. This CDR3 has 16 amino acids. J lost 4 bases, V lost 5 bases, and 8 bases had no gene match. Germline V lookup: CDR1 MDHEN, CDR2 SYDVKM. The CDR3 DNA reads TGTGCCAGCAGTACCCTTGACAGGGGGCTTAATCAGCCCCAGCATTTT. Translating gives CASSTLDRGLNQPQHF.

The sample holds many counts of this clonotype. V usage is TRBV29-1 and J usage is TRBJ2-3, with D perhaps matching TRBD2 (5 bases). The germline V gene encodes CDR1 SQVTM and CDR2 ANQGSEA. The CDR3 sequence is 15 residues long. V was trimmed by 3 bases and J by 2 bases, leaving 15 bases between them. The CDR3 nucleotides read TGCAGCGTTGATGGACGGACTGACAACACAGATACGCAGTATTTT. This gives the protein CSVDGRTDNTDTQYF.